This T cell receptor beta chain derives from a study of blood T cell repertoires in COVID-19. Clones were sequenced by immunoSEQ multiplex PCR, and TCRdb holds only the in-frame ones, with some missing. The table lists 99,000 or so clones, more than 80% of them singletons. This clone came up a few times. The CDR3 spans 15 residues. The germline V and J ends were trimmed by 0 bases and 5 bases, with 9 bases remaining between them. The germline V gene encodes CDR1 SGHKS and CDR2 YYEKEE (reference sequence). The sequence was obtained from a woman in her 70s with acute or convalescent COVID-19. The sample taken for sequencing was peripheral blood. The J gene is TRBJ1-6, the V gene TRBV5-5, with D maybe TRBD1 (6 bases). CDR3 bases: TGTGCCAGCAGCTTGGCAGGGGCTAATAATTCACCCCTCCACTTT. It specifies CASSLAGANNSPLHF.